Listed here is a single TCR beta chain. Time point denoted: before trial treatment. Nivolumab, ipilimumab, aspirin, low-dose cyclophosphamide and low-dose radiotherapy were given to donors. Tumors of eligible patients were advanced, solid and lacking tumor-infiltrating lymphocytes. Priming of first-strand cDNA relied on TRAV- and TRBV-specific primers (covering alpha and beta chains). Amplification, which lasted roughly 20 PCR cycles, used a constant-region primer and V-primer adapter to amplify TCRs. TCRdb re-derived calls from the reads in MiXCR, one entry per CDR3 protein. The repertoire holds around 79,000 distinct CDR3 sequences, with under 20% as singletons. The sample originates from a study of low-dose radiotherapy and immunotherapy resistance in tumors. Background on the study: Intravenous administration to patients comprised nivolumab at 240 mg every two weeks and ipilimumab at 1 mg/kg every six weeks.

Germline values: CDR1 SGHRS, CDR2 YFSETQ. This CDR3 is 16 amino acids long. V lost 4 bases and J lost 3; bases outside the gene matches: 7. The genes are TRBV5-1 and TRBJ2-7, with 13 bases lining up with TRBD2. The input for sequencing was PBMCs, taken before treatment. The receptor comes from a male donor with prostate cancer. This CDR3 is CASSVTSGRSFYEQYF. In DNA form, the CDR3 reads TGCGCCAGCAGCGTGACTAGCGGGAGGTCCTTCTACGAGCAGTACTTC.